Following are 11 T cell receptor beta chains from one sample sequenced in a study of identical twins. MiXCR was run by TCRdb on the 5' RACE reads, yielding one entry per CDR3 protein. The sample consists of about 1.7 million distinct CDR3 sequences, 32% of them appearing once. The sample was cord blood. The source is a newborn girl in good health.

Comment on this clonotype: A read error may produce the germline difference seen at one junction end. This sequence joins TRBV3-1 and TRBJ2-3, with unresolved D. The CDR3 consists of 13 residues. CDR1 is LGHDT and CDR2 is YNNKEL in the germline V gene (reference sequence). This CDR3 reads CTSSPAPIDTQYF. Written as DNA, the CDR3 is TGTACCAGCAGCCCGGCCCCCATCGATACGCAGTATTTT.

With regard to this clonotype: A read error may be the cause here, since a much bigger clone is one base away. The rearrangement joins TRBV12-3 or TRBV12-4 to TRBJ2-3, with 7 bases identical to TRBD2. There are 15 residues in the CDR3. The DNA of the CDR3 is TGTGCCAGCAGAAGACTAGCCTTAAGCACAGATGCGCAGTATTTT. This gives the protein CASRRLALSTDAQYF.

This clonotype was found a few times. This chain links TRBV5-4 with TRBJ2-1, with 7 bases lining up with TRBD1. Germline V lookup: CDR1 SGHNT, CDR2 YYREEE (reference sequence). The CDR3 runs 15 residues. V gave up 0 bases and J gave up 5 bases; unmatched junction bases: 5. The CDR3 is CASSLGVTGNNEQFF. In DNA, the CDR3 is TGTGCCAGCAGCTTGGGGGTGACAGGGAACAATGAGCAGTTCTTC.

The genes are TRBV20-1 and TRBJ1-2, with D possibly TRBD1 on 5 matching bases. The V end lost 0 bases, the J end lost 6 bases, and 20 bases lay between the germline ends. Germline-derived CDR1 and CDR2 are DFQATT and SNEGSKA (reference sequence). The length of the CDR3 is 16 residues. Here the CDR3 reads CSARDLWAPDSNGYTF. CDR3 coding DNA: TGCAGTGCTAGAGATCTATGGGCCCCCGACAGCAATGGCTACACCTTC.

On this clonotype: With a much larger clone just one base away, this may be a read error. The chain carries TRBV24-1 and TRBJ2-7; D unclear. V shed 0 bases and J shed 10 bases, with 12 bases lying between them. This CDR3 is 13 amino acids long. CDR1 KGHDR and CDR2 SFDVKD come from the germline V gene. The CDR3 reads CATSDLPLEAQYF. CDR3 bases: TGTGCCACCAGTGATTTGCCCTTAGAGGCCCAGTACTTC.

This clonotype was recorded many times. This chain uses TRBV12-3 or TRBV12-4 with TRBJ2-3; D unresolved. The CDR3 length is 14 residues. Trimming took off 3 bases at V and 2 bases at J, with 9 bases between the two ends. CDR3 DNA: TGTGCCAGCAGTTTTGATCCCTTCACAGATACGCAGTATTTT. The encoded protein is CASSFDPFTDTQYF.

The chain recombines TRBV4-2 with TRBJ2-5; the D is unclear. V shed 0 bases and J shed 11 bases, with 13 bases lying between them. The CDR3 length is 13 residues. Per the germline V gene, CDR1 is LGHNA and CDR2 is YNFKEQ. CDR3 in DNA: TGTGCCAGCAGCCAAGACTTCCACAATGAGCAGTACTTC. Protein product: CASSQDFHNEQYF.

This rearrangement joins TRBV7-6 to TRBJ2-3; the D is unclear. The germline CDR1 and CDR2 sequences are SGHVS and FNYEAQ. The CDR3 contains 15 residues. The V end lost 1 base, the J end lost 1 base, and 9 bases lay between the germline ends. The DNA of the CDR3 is TGTGCCAGCAGCTTAGGGGCTAGAGGCACAGATACGCAGTATTTT. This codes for CASSLGARGTDTQYF.

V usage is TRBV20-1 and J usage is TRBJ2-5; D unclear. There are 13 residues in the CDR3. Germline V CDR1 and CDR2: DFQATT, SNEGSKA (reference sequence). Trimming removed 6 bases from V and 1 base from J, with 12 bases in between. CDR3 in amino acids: CSARSTTQETQYF. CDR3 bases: TGCAGTGCACGGTCCACGACCCAAGAGACCCAGTACTTC.

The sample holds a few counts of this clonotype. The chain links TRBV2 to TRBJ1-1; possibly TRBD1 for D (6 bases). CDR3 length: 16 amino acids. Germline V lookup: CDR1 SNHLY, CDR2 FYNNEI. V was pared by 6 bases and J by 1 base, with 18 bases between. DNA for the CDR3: TGTGCCAGCAGGCAGGCGAGGGGGAGAGGGAACACTGAAGCTTTCTTT. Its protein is CASRQARGRGNTEAFF.

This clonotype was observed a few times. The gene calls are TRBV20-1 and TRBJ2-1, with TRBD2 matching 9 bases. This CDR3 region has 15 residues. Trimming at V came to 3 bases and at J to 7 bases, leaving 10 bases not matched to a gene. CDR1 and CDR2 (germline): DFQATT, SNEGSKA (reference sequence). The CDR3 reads CSASLPGLAGNEQFF. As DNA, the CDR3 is TGCAGTGCTAGTCTACCGGGACTAGCCGGAAATGAGCAGTTCTTC.